This entry features one T cell receptor (beta chain) sequence. The assay was immunoSEQ multiplex PCR, and TCRdb's table has in-frame clones only and misses some. The sample shows some 200,000 clones, around 81% of them seen only once. Germline CDR1 MNHEY, CDR2 SVGEGT. This CDR3 has 14 residues. V lost 5 bases and J lost 0, with 8 bases in between. The sample is drawn from a study of blood T cell repertoires in COVID-19. Turning to the study itself: Acute and convalescent COVID-19 samples came from the United States, Italy and Spain. Nucleic acid was either cDNA or gDNA, and it came from T cells, B-cell-depleted T cells, or PBMCs.

Sequenced input: peripheral blood. This sequence originates from a woman older than 75 with COVID-19, enrolled during active disease. The gene calls are TRBV6-2 or TRBV6-3 and TRBJ1-5; the D is unclear. CDR3 region: CASSKQNSNQPQHF. The CDR3, as DNA: TGTGCCAGCAGTAAACAAAATAGCAATCAGCCCCAGCATTTT.